Shown below are 27 T cell receptor beta chains from a single sample sequenced in a study of cytomegalovirus exposure and HLA in healthy donors. PCR was performed using 60 Vbeta and 13 Jbeta primers. Using immunoSEQ multiplex PCR, the repertoire was profiled, and TCRdb retains in-frame clones only, with some absent. This repertoire shows under 150,000 clones, around 80% found once; its top ten account for around 1.9%. Sequencing was done on a sample of PBMCs. The source is a woman aged 50 to 65 in good health and CMV-seronegative.

The chain employs TRBV5-1 and TRBJ2-1, with a tentative D call TRBD2 (6 bases). The V gene lost 4 bases and the J gene lost 10 bases, with 15 bases spanning the gap. In germline, CDR1 is SGHRS, CDR2 YFSETQ. The CDR3 runs to 13 residues. CDR3 residues: CASSPEVLAEQFF. CDR3 DNA sequence: TGCGCCAGCAGCCCTGAGGTTCTAGCGGAGCAGTTCTTC.

As regards this clone: At one end, the junction sequence differs from germline, possibly due to a read error. This chain connects TRBV28 to TRBJ1-5, with D possibly TRBD1 on 5 matching bases. This CDR3 has 16 amino acids. CDR1 is MDHEN and CDR2 is SYDVKM in the germline V gene. CDR3 sequence (DNA): TGTGCCAGCAGTCTACGCCAGGGTCGAGGCAATCAGCCCCAGAATTTT. Translating it yields CASSLRQGRGNQPQNF.

This chain uses TRBV4-2 with TRBJ1-4; 7 nucleotides agree with TRBD1. Per germline, CDR1 LGHNA and CDR2 YNFKEQ. This CDR3 spans 18 amino acids. J was trimmed by 1 base and V by 4 bases; bases with no gene match: 12. This chain's CDR3 is CASSLELQGVGTNEKLFF. The CDR3 DNA sequence: TGTGCCAGCAGCCTCGAACTCCAGGGGGTGGGAACTAATGAAAAACTGTTTTTT.

This chain joins TRBV19 and TRBJ2-2, with 7 bases aligning to TRBD1. Germline V gives CDR1 LNHDA, CDR2 SQIVND (reference sequence). This CDR3 is 18 amino acids long. J lost 1 base, V lost 8 bases, and 16 bases had no gene match. Here the CDR3 reads CASLLTISGTENTGELFF. The CDR3 DNA follows: TGTGCCAGTCTCCTCACTATTTCCGGGACAGAGAACACCGGGGAGCTGTTTTTT. The whole variable domain, filled in from reference TRBV19 and TRBJ2-2, reads DGGITQSPKYLFRKEGQNVTLSCEQNLNHDAMYWYRQDPGQGLRLIYYSQIVNDFQKGDIAEGYSVSREKKESFPLTVTSAQKNPTAFYLCASLLTISGTENTGELFFGEGSRLTVL.

CDR3 nucleotides: TGCGCCAGCAGTGAGAAGGGACAGGGGACCTACGAGCAGTACGTC. Amino acids: CASSEKGQGTYEQYV. The chain couples TRBV10-1 to TRBJ2-7; 10 positions agree with TRBD1. The germline gives CDR1 WNHNN, CDR2 SYGVQD (reference sequence). V lost 2 bases to trimming and J lost 2 bases; unmatched junction nucleotides: 3. The CDR3 sequence is 15 residues long.

The CDR3 sequence: CSAQAGTGQNIQYF. The CDR3, as DNA: TGCAGCGCCCAAGCCGGGACAGGACAAAACATTCAGTACTTC. The chain couples TRBV29-1 to TRBJ2-4; 8 bases are shared with TRBD1. This CDR3 has 14 amino acids. V shed 7 bases and J 5 bases; nucleotides not matched to a gene: 10. The germline V gene encodes CDR1 SQVTM and CDR2 ANQGSEA.

V usage is TRBV2 and J usage is TRBJ2-4; D not certain. The CDR3 is made up of 15 amino acids. The germline V and J ends were trimmed by 2 bases and 0 bases, with 8 bases remaining between them. Germline lookup yields CDR1 SNHLY and CDR2 FYNNEI. CDR3 coding DNA: TGTGCCAGCAGTGAAAACACCTTAGCCAAAAACATTCAGTACTTC. Amino acid sequence: CASSENTLAKNIQYF.

The chain has TRBV27 and TRBJ2-3; no clear D. From germline, CDR1 is MNHEY and CDR2 SMNVEV (reference sequence). This CDR3 contains 16 residues. Trimming took 6 bases from V and 1 from J, leaving 17 bases between them. The CDR3 sequence is CASSLVRPQGTDTQYF. The CDR3 nucleotides are TGTGCCAGCAGCCTGGTCCGTCCTCAGGGCACAGATACGCAGTATTTT.

This clone was recorded only once. The V and J genes are TRBV30 and TRBJ2-2; tentatively, D is TRBD1 (6 bases). The CDR3 contains 14 residues. V was shortened by 1 base and J by 3 bases, with 9 bases between the two germline ends. Germline CDR1 is GTSNPN and CDR2 is SVGIG (reference sequence). CDR3: CAWSATGYTGELFF. As DNA, the CDR3 is TGTGCCTGGAGTGCCACAGGGTACACCGGGGAGCTGTTTTTT.

The chain carries TRBV6-1 and TRBJ2-5; D is perhaps TRBD2 (5 bases). V was shortened by 7 bases and J by 5 bases, with 20 bases between the two germline ends. The CDR3 contains 15 residues. Per the germline V gene, CDR1 is MNHNS and CDR2 is SASEGT. The DNA of the CDR3 is TGTGCCAGCACCCTTTTTAGACGGGGTAAGGAGACCCAGTACTTC. This gives the protein CASTLFRRGKETQYF.

The chain is built from TRBV9 and TRBJ2-3; D gene unclear. The CDR3 runs 15 residues. Trimming left V 3 bases short and J 2 bases short, with 13 bases between. Germline-derived CDR1 and CDR2 are SGDLS and YYNGEE. The CDR3 nucleotides read TGTGCCAGCAGCGCTACTCAGGTATTCACAGATACGCAGTATTTT. This translates into CASSATQVFTDTQYF.

This chain uses TRBV30 with TRBJ1-1; no definite D call. The V end was cut by 1 base, the J end by 0 bases, with 6 bases between. In germline, CDR1 is GTSNPN, CDR2 SVGIG (reference sequence). CDR3 length equals 13 residues. The CDR3 loop reads CAWSAGVNTEAFF. DNA of the CDR3: TGTGCCTGGAGTGCCGGAGTGAACACTGAAGCTTTCTTT. Using reference TRBV30 and TRBJ1-1 for the parts outside the CDR3, the full variable domain is SQTIHQWPATLVQPVGSPLSLECTVEGTSNPNLYWYRQAAGRGLQLLFYSVGIGQISSEVPQNLSASRPQDRQFILSSKKLLLSDSGFYLCAWSAGVNTEAFFGQGTRLTVV.

The chain joins TRBV7-8 to TRBJ2-2; D may be TRBD2 (6 bases). Deletions cut 5 bases from V and 5 bases from J, with 21 bases between. Germline loops: CDR1 SGHVS, CDR2 FQNEAQ. This CDR3 comprises 17 residues. The CDR3 nucleotides are TGTGCCAGCAGCCTGTCCCGGGACCAGGCGGGGACCGGGGAGCTGTTTTTT. Translated: CASSLSRDQAGTGELFF. The variable domain in full, completed from reference TRBV7-8 and TRBJ2-2, reads GAGVSQSPRYKVAKRGQDVALRCDPISGHVSLFWYQQALGQGPEFLTYFQNEAQLDKSGLPSDRFFAERPEGSVSTLKIQRTQQEDSAVYLCASSLSRDQAGTGELFFGEGSRLTVL.

V gene TRBV19 combines with J gene TRBJ2-3; 10 bases line up with TRBD1. After removal of 10 bases from V and 2 bases from J, the junction contained 3 bases not matched to a gene. CDR1 LNHDA and CDR2 SQIVND come from the germline V gene (reference sequence). The CDR3 is 13 residues long. The CDR3 loop is CATGTGDTDTQYF. The CDR3 bases are TGTGCCACCGGGACAGGGGACACAGATACGCAGTATTTT.

The gene calls are TRBV29-1 and TRBJ1-1, with TRBD1 identical over 9 bases. This CDR3 contains 14 residues. CDR1 is SQVTM and CDR2 is ANQGSEA in the germline V gene. V shed 7 bases, J shed 0 bases, and the junction held 6 bases outside the gene matches. CDR3 nucleotide sequence: TGCAGCGCCCGGGGACAGGGCATGAACACTGAAGCTTTCTTT. This encodes CSARGQGMNTEAFF. Full variable domain (remainder filled in from reference TRBV29-1 and TRBJ1-1): SAVISQKPSRDICQRGTSLTIQCQVDSQVTMMFWYRQQPGQSLTLIATANQGSEATYESGFVIDKFPISRPNLTFSTLTVSNMSPEDSSIYLCSARGQGMNTEAFFGQGTRLTVV.

This clone was recorded once. The chain employs TRBV6-5 and TRBJ2-1; 7 positions agree with TRBD2. CDR3 length: 15 residues. V lost 4 bases to trimming and J lost 4 bases; unmatched junction nucleotides: 7. Germline CDR1 MNHEY, CDR2 SVGAGI. The CDR3 is CASSWGGLSYNEQFF. CDR3 sequence (DNA): TGTGCCAGCAGTTGGGGGGGACTCTCGTACAATGAGCAGTTCTTC.

The rearrangement joins TRBV7-2 to TRBJ2-1; D is undetermined. V was trimmed by 5 bases and J by 5 bases, leaving 10 bases between them. CDR3 length: 13 amino acids. The V gene's germline CDR1 is SGHTA and CDR2 FQGNSA. The CDR3 reads CASSPENHNEQFF. CDR3 sequence (DNA): TGTGCCAGCAGCCCGGAGAATCACAATGAGCAGTTCTTC.

V is TRBV2 and J is TRBJ1-2; 8 nucleotides line up with TRBD1. This CDR3 spans 15 amino acids. The trim removed 7 bases at V and 1 base at J, leaving 8 bases unmatched. Germline V CDR1 and CDR2: SNHLY, FYNNEI. This CDR3 reads CASTYTGGSNYGYTF. DNA for the CDR3: TGTGCCAGCACCTACACAGGGGGTAGTAACTATGGCTACACCTTC.

About this clone itself: Germline and junction disagree at one end, which may indicate a read error. The rearrangement uses TRBV7-2 and TRBJ2-5; D is possibly TRBD2 (5 bases). The CDR3 contains 12 residues. Germline lookup yields CDR1 SGHTA and CDR2 FQGNSA. The CDR3, as DNA: TGTGCCAGCAGCTTAGCTAGCGAGTACCGGGACTTC. Its translation is CASSLASEYRDF.

The V and J genes are TRBV6-1 and TRBJ2-7; 8 bases agree with TRBD2. Germline V gives CDR1 MNHNS, CDR2 SASEGT. V dropped 6 bases and J dropped 2; count of bases not matched to a gene: 6. The CDR3 is made up of 14 amino acids. This chain's CDR3 is CASRAGGGPYEQYV. CDR3 DNA sequence: TGTGCCAGCAGGGCGGGGGGAGGGCCCTACGAGCAGTACGTC.

The chain couples TRBV7-6 to TRBJ2-5, with 9 positions matching TRBD2. The CDR3 has 15 residues. Unmatched junction bases numbered 9, after V lost 5 bases and J lost 5 bases. In germline, CDR1 is SGHVS, CDR2 FNYEAQ. The CDR3 protein is CASSPQAGLAETQYF. The DNA for the CDR3 is TGTGCCAGCAGCCCCCAGGCCGGACTAGCGGAGACCCAGTACTTC.

This chain links TRBV13 with TRBJ1-5, with D uncertain. The CDR3 runs 15 residues. Germline-derived CDR1 and CDR2 are PRHDT and FYEKMQ (reference sequence). Deletions cut 1 base from V and 7 bases from J, with 14 bases between. The CDR3 coding sequence is TGTGCCAGCAGCTTAGAAGGAGGGCCTCCGCAGCCCCAGCATTTT. Protein: CASSLEGGPPQPQHF.

V is TRBV29-1 and J is TRBJ1-2; 7 bases are a match to TRBD1. This CDR3 comprises 14 residues. Germline V gives CDR1 SQVTM, CDR2 ANQGSEA. The trim removed 6 bases at V and 5 bases at J, leaving 12 bases unmatched. This chain's CDR3 is CSVLTGISWYGYTF. DNA of the CDR3: TGCAGCGTGTTGACAGGGATTAGTTGGTATGGCTACACCTTC.

The V and J genes are TRBV29-1 and TRBJ1-2, with 8 bases fitting TRBD1. Germline CDR1 is SQVTM and CDR2 is ANQGSEA. This CDR3 spans 13 amino acids. The J segment lost 5 bases and the V segment lost 3 bases, leaving 5 bases of the junction unmatched. CDR3 sequence reads: CSVDQGAGYGYTF. CDR3 in DNA: TGCAGCGTTGACCAGGGGGCAGGGTATGGCTACACCTTC. Full variable domain (rest looked up from reference TRBV29-1 and TRBJ1-2): SAVISQKPSRDICQRGTSLTIQCQVDSQVTMMFWYRQQPGQSLTLIATANQGSEATYESGFVIDKFPISRPNLTFSTLTVSNMSPEDSSIYLCSVDQGAGYGYTFGSGTRLTVV.

DNA for the CDR3: TGTGCCAGCAGCCTTGGACAGGGGGTGAATACGCAGTATTTT. It is translated as CASSLGQGVNTQYF. The V gene is TRBV7-2, the J gene TRBJ2-3, with TRBD1 identical over 10 bases. This CDR3 region has 14 residues. Germline V CDR1 and CDR2: SGHTA, FQGNSA. With 5 bases clipped from V and 7 bases from J, the junction kept 6 bases outside the gene matches.

The chain uses TRBV14 and TRBJ1-2; 10 bases align to TRBD1. Germline trimming cut 2 bases from V and 8 bases from J; bases unmatched to any gene: 8. CDR3 length equals 15 residues. The germline gives CDR1 SGHDN, CDR2 FVKESK. The CDR3 region has the DNA TGTGCCAGCAGCCAATCGGGACAGGGGTCCCTCGGCTACACCTTC. Translated: CASSQSGQGSLGYTF.

V usage is TRBV7-3 and J usage is TRBJ2-3; 10 positions agree with TRBD2. The CDR3 runs to 16 residues. J gave up 1 base and V 5 bases, and 6 bases lay outside the gene matches. Germline values: CDR1 SGHTA, CDR2 FQGTGA. The CDR3 bases are TGTGCCAGCAGCCAGACAGGGACTAGCGGCACAGATACGCAGTATTTT. Protein sequence: CASSQTGTSGTDTQYF.